This T cell receptor beta chain was identified in a study of cytomegalovirus exposure and HLA in healthy donors (dated by TCRdb to about 2017). Regarding the complete study: According to an earlier analysis of 450 to 650 of the donors, some 180 million T cells yielded 90 million to 140 million unique TCR beta sequences and about 300 Gb of sequence data. Roughly 300 gigabases of sequencing data and roughly 90 million unique TCR sequences were included in an early release covering about 700 HLA-typed donors. Of the approximately 400 genotyped donors, approximately 82% fell in the genetic ancestry cluster associated with self-reported Caucasian donors. The study aimed to test whether signatures of past pathogen exposure could be identified by cataloging public T cell receptors. The T cell repertoires of 550 to 850 subjects were profiled by immunosequencing and related to cytomegalovirus serostatus. In addition to the first cohort of 666 subjects, a separate validation cohort of around 110 different subjects was used. The study combined high-throughput TCR immunosequencing, statistical association of individual TCRs with disease status, and machine learning to predict cytomegalovirus infection status. In a later analysis, previously published TCR beta repertoires from 666 donors were re-analyzed and high-resolution HLA genotyping was added so that TCR occurrence patterns could be studied. Rather than using new phenotypic data, the later analysis identified candidate immune exposures from TCR beta sequences and from how often those sequences occurred across donors. An earlier analysis of some 500 of the donors used high-throughput TCR beta sequencing to judge whether each TCR beta V gene segment behaved as functional or pseudogenic. Alongside the repertoire data, information on donor age, sex, ethnicity and CMV serostatus was compiled. A later genetic analysis took genome-wide SNP genotypes for about three fifths of the roughly 700 donors and used that subset as a discovery cohort. Every repertoire in the discovery cohort had been generated on one and the same sequencing platform. HLA typing included class I and class II loci at four-digit resolution. Typing coverage differed by locus: A, B, C, DRB1 and DQB1 were typed in about 629-630 donors, DQA1 in approximately 520, DPA1 in 600 to 610, and DPB1 in just under 490. Four to six DR-DQ haplotypes were handled as single units for association and clustering, since linkage in the cohort was strong. Among about 400 genotyped donors of the cohort, an average of around 250,000 unique TCR beta nucleotide sequences was sequenced per donor, of which roughly 17% were non-productive.

The CDR3 numbers 15 residues from cysteine through phenylalanine. Of all the DNA, just the CDR3 is kept, 45 bases in frame from base 1. CDR1 and CDR2 were assigned from the germline V gene as MNHNS and SASEGT. A distance of 9 bases separates the germline ends of V and J, which lose 1 base and 0 bases respectively. As regards this clone: Its antigen specificity is not known. There are no base qualities to consult, and no much larger clone falls within one base.

Findings and caveats that apply to the study as a whole: In a later genetic analysis, fewer N-insertions in productive TCRs were reported among donors in an Asian-associated ancestry cluster than the approximately 670-donor mean. The sequencing pipeline was judged likely to have produced a cluster of highly shared sequence variants as a technical artifact. A later analysis associated 15,000 or so TCR beta sequences with specific HLA alleles at a false discovery rate of 0.05. A total of fewer than 200 TCR beta chains were listed by the study as associated with cytomegalovirus. Roughly uniform sequencing depth across donors was assumed in presence/absence analyses, although this assumption may not hold. Because the 87-base-pair reads could not distinguish some IMGT-functional V segments, including TRBV6-2 and TRBV6-3, those segments were excluded. When HLA alleles, especially DR and DQ, strongly co-occurred, TCR associations were difficult to assign to individual alleles. A later analysis reported that several top co-occurrence clusters appeared linked to parvovirus B19, influenza, CMV and Epstein-Barr virus. Because HLA typing was unavailable for some donors at each locus, only the typed subset was used in association tests. Linkage disequilibrium might explain the correlated functional status among segregating V segments, but an unknown experimental factor could not be excluded. According to a later analysis, TCR association rates differed among HLA loci, with DRB1 alleles showing the most associated TCRs and HLA-C alleles showing the fewest. In this cohort, only TCR beta chains were sequenced, and detectable features were limited by the absence of alpha or paired-chain data. Most TCR sequences were seen in very few donors, while some public TCRs were found in many individuals. It was suggested by the authors that the approach could potentially be generalized to other disease states and immunological phenotypes. In a later analysis, HLA-associated TCR beta chains were found to be more clonally expanded and to have lower generation probabilities than equally common non-associated chains. A further reported finding was that TCR beta sequences accurately predicted the HLA-A and HLA-B alleles for most subjects in the first cohort. Because counts were too low, around 18 rarely observed V segments, including chromosome 9 orphons, were left out of the earlier analysis of 500 to 750 of the donors. Immune exposure information for the cohort was limited to CMV serostatus. A few of the identified cytomegalovirus-associated TCR beta chains were confirmed in vitro to be specific for cytomegalovirus antigens. An association between a missense DCLRE1C variant and V-gene and J-gene trimming of TCR beta chains was found in a later genetic analysis and replicated in an independent cohort. Most CMV-associated TCR beta chains appeared to be HLA-restricted in a later analysis, and the HLA associations seemed to be driven largely by CMV exposure. Cytomegalovirus status was reported to be diagnosed by the classifier with high specificity and sensitivity in both the original and validation cohorts. In an earlier analysis of approximately 590 of the donors, most TCR beta V segments were observed in productive rearrangements about 87% or about 30% of the time, broadly matching IMGT annotations.

Libraries were constructed by the immunoSEQ multiplex PCR assay. The multiplex PCR relied on a mix of 60 forward primers for TCR Vbeta segments and 13 reverse primers for TCR Jbeta segments. The CDR3 region of rearranged TCR beta genes was amplified from genomic DNA with a multiplex PCR assay. Amplified TCR beta libraries were sequenced as 87-base-pair reads on the Illumina HiSeq System. Regarding the original processing steps: A later analysis counted around 72 million unique TCR beta chains across the 550 to 700 repertoires, and around 12 million of these chains were shared by at least two donors. Raw reads were error-corrected and collapsed into unique sequences by a nearest-neighbor algorithm in which closely related sequences were merged to remove PCR and sequencing errors. Alignment of CDR3 sequences to IMGT reference sequences was used to assign V, D and J gene segments. Each retained sequence needed at least a six-nucleotide match to both a V gene segment and a J gene segment. Rearrangements were called productive when the CDR3 lacked stop codons and stayed in frame with V and J; all others were non-productive. CDR3 was defined by IMGT convention, running from the second conserved V-encoded cysteine to the conserved J-encoded phenylalanine. Sequences without an unambiguous match to a single V gene segment were excluded from the earlier analysis of 450 to 650 of the donors. In an earlier analysis of a few hundred of the donors, a V segment was called functional when productive rearrangements were above 56.7%, and segregating when the standard deviation between donors exceeded 5%. A statistical classification framework was built for diagnosing cytomegalovirus status from the catalog of TCR beta chain sequences. In a later analysis, V and J genes were assigned by comparing TCR nucleotide sequences against IMGT/GENE-DB human TR gene sequences. In a later analysis, CDR3 sequences and most-parsimonious VDJ recombination scenarios were assigned using the TCRdist pipeline. In a later analysis, each TCR beta chain was defined by its CDR3 amino acid sequence together with its V-gene family, and reads without a unique V-gene family were excluded. A later analysis removed 500 to 600 highly shared, low-generation-probability nucleotide sequences to deal with suspected cross-contamination and a sequencing artifact. A later analysis calculated a clonal expansion index for each public chain from normalized within-repertoire ranks of inferred template counts. In a later analysis, generation probabilities were computed with a VDJ recombination model fitted to out-of-frame rearrangements, and the resulting probabilities were checked against IGoR. In a later analysis, TCR-TCR, TCR-HLA and TCR-CMV co-occurrence was scored with hypergeometric tests, and a repertoire-size bias correction was applied to TCR pairs. To estimate false discovery rates, a later analysis permuted the HLA or CMV assignments 20 times. A later analysis grouped co-occurring TCRs with DBSCAN, adding TCRdist sequence similarity when clustering within HLA-allele-positive subsets. Repertoires with fewer than 30,000 or more than 120,000 public chains were left out of co-occurrence clustering, as were a handful of repertoires with anomalous nucleotide sharing. The clones in this table, taken by TCRdb from immuneACCESS, are in-frame only. Not every clone is retained; where verified, under half of the shortfall comes from an unresolved V gene, and the cause of the rest is unknown. V, J and clone size are taken as reported in that table, and D and trimming were inferred from the DNA itself. In all, the sample holds 100,000 to 150,000 clones, and around 70% of those were seen once. Over 2% of the sample lies in the top ten.

The cohort consisted of more than 650 healthy bone marrow donors. All cohort members were sampled while nominally healthy, although unrecorded immune exposures were likely present. The donor was CMV seropositive and belonged to the group of about 290 seropositive cohort members. Each donor provided a peripheral blood sample, and peripheral blood mononuclear cells were used for TCR beta sequencing. The Qiagen DNeasy Blood Extraction Kit was used to extract genomic DNA from the blood cell samples. Here the chain combines TRBV6-1 and TRBJ1-2, with the D segment identity uncertain. The sequenced sample was PBMCs. The source is a woman aged 55-70 years in good health and CMV-seropositive. The bases read TGTGCCAGCAGTGAAGTGGCCACCTCTAACTATGGCTACACCTTC. It encodes CASSEVATSNYGYTF.